The 5 T cell receptor beta chains reported below all come from one sample, sequenced in a study of cytomegalovirus exposure and HLA in healthy donors (dated by TCRdb to about 2017). Library preparation used the immunoSEQ multiplex PCR assay. A mixture of 60 forward primers for TCR Vbeta segments and 13 reverse primers for TCR Jbeta segments was used in the multiplex PCR. TCRdb took this table from immuneACCESS and kept in-frame rearrangements with V and J called. Such tables lack part of the clones; where checked against another copy, unresolved V genes explain under half of the gap, and the rest is unexplained. The data table for this sample lists some 140,000 clones. The ten largest clones represent roughly 2% of the sample. Source material: PBMCs. The receptors were sampled from a woman aged 55-75 years in good health and CMV-seronegative.

This chain uses TRBV7-2 with TRBJ2-3, with D possibly TRBD2 on 6 matching bases. CDR1 and CDR2 from the germline V gene are SGHTA and FQGNSA. This CDR3 comprises 15 residues. V dropped 3 bases and J dropped 0 bases, with 10 bases sitting between them. The DNA of the CDR3 is TGTGCCAGCAGCTTCGTGGGGACTAGCACAGATACGCAGTATTTT. This translates into CASSFVGTSTDTQYF.

The gene calls are TRBV19 and TRBJ1-5; a possible D gene is TRBD1 (6 bases). Trimming took off 5 bases at V and 0 bases at J, with 17 bases between the two ends. Germline-derived CDR1 and CDR2 are LNHDA and SQIVND (reference sequence). The CDR3 totals 17 residues. Here the CDR3 reads CASSVPTGMVSNQPQHF. CDR3 DNA sequence: TGTGCCAGTAGTGTACCGACAGGAATGGTTAGCAATCAGCCCCAGCATTTT.

The rearrangement links TRBV2 to TRBJ2-7; 12 bases match TRBD2. The CDR3 spans 14 residues. Germline trimming cut 6 bases from V and 4 bases from J; bases unmatched to any gene: 4. CDR1 and CDR2 from the germline V gene are SNHLY and FYNNEI. The CDR3 bases are TGTGCCAGCAGACCAGGACTAGCGGGATACGAGCAGTACTTC. Protein: CASRPGLAGYEQYF.

This rearrangement joins TRBV2 to TRBJ1-2; 9 nucleotides line up with TRBD1. V dropped 2 bases and J dropped 1; count of bases not matched to a gene: 20. The CDR3 has 21 residues. Germline-derived CDR1 and CDR2 are SNHLY and FYNNEI. For the CDR3, the DNA is TGTGCCAGCAGTGAATTGAAGGAACGCCCCGGGACAGGGAAGTATAACTATGGCTACACCTTC. This codes for CASSELKERPGTGKYNYGYTF.

The chain employs TRBV7-9 and TRBJ1-1; 7 bases agree with TRBD1. The CDR3 spans 15 residues. V was pared by 5 bases and J by 5 bases, with 11 bases of the junction left unmatched. Germline assignment: CDR1 SEHNR and CDR2 FQNEAQ (reference sequence). CDR3 nucleotide sequence: TGTGCCAGCAGCAAAGGACAGGCCGCGGGGACTGAAGCTTTCTTT. As protein: CASSKGQAAGTEAFF.